Listed below are T cell receptor beta chains from one sample, sequenced in a study of blood T cell repertoires in COVID-19. Sequenced by immunoSEQ multiplex PCR; TCRdb stores in-frame clones only, minus some. Seen here are 70,000 or so clones, roughly 80% observed once, and the top ten hold around 13%. Source material: peripheral blood. The receptors were gathered from a man in his fifties or sixties with COVID-19, enrolled during active disease. Both conserved end residues are part of each CDR3. D genes are given only for firm matches. Expanded clones are given a class, and other clones once, few, many or no size at all.

.	TRBV4-1	TRBJ2-5	TRBD2	TGCGCCAGCAGCCTTCAGGGGACTAGCGGAAGAGAGACCCAGTACTTC	CASSLQGTSGRETQYF
.	TRBV12-3/TRBV12-4	TRBJ2-7	.	TGTGCCAGCAGTTTAAGCCGAACCTACGAGCAGTACTTC	CASSLSRTYEQYF
.	TRBV6-5	TRBJ2-1	.	TGTGCCAGCAGTTACGTCCGGGGCGGGAACTACAATGAGCAGTTCTTC	CASSYVRGGNYNEQFF
once	TRBV28	TRBJ2-1	.	TGTGCCAGCAGTTTGCGTAGCTCCTACAATGAGCAGTTCTTC	CASSLRSSYNEQFF
.	TRBV21-1	TRBJ2-2	.	TGTGCCAGCAGCAAAGTCGGGGACAGGAACACCGGGGAGCTGTTTTTT	CASSKVGDRNTGELFF
.	TRBV19	TRBJ2-1	TRBD1	TGTGCCAGTAGTATGATTAGTATTGGGCCAGGGGGATACAATGAGCAGTTCTTC	CASSMISIGPGGYNEQFF
.	TRBV6-6	TRBJ2-7	.	TGTGCCAGCAGTTACTCCTCGGTTAGCTCCTACGAGCAGTACTTC	CASSYSSVSSYEQYF
.	TRBV7-2	TRBJ1-2	.	TGTGCCAGCAGCTTAGCGATCCGGGAACCCCCTAATGGCTACACCTTC	CASSLAIREPPNGYTF
.	TRBV5-1	TRBJ2-1	TRBD2	TGCGCCAGCAGCTTGGGAGTAGCGGGAGGGTTCGGGCTCTCCTACAATGAGCAGTTCTTC	CASSLGVAGGFGLSYNEQFF
.	TRBV2	TRBJ1-2	.	TGTGCCAGCAGTGGGGGGCGTACGGGAAGGGGCACCTTC	CASSGGRTGRGTF
.	TRBV15	TRBJ2-1	TRBD2	TGTGCCACCAGCAGTGGTCTAGCGGGACTTTACAATGAGCAGTTCTTC	CATSSGLAGLYNEQFF
.	TRBV18	TRBJ2-1	.	TGTGCCAGCTCGCCTTCGAGGGTAAATGAGCAGTTCTTC	CASSPSRVNEQFF
.	TRBV25-1	TRBJ1-3	.	TGTGCCAGCAGAGGACAGTCTGGAAACACCATATATTTT	CASRGQSGNTIYF
.	TRBV7-2	TRBJ1-2	.	TGTGCCAGCAGTCCCCGGGGGGTCTATGGCTACACCTTC	CASSPRGVYGYTF
.	TRBV7-3	TRBJ1-1	.	TGTGCCAGCAGCTTATCAGGGTTAAGCACTGAAGCTTTCTTT	CASSLSGLSTEAFF
.	TRBV7-9	TRBJ2-1	TRBD2	TGTGCCAGCAGCTTAGGTTCGGGCGGGAGTGGGTATGAGCAGTTCTTC	CASSLGSGGSGYEQFF
.	TRBV9	TRBJ2-1	TRBD2	TGTGCCAGCAGCCCCCTGGGACTAGCGGAATACAATGAGCAGTTCTTC	CASSPLGLAEYNEQFF
.	TRBV11-2	TRBJ2-2	TRBD2	TGTGCCAGCAGCCCAGGACTAGGACAGAACACCGGGGAGCTGTTTTTT	CASSPGLGQNTGELFF
.	TRBV6-6	TRBJ1-4	.	TGTGCCAGCAGTTACGCTGGGGGGAAGGATGAAAAACTGTTTTTT	CASSYAGGKDEKLFF
.	TRBV4-1	TRBJ1-5	.	TGCGCCAGCAGCTATTCCCCGGGGAGCAATCAGCCCCAGCATTTT	CASSYSPGSNQPQHF
.	TRBV7-8	TRBJ2-1	TRBD2	TGTGCCAGCAGCCCATTACCGGGACTAGCGGGCAATGAGCAGTTCTTC	CASSPLPGLAGNEQFF
.	TRBV6-2/TRBV6-3	TRBJ2-6	.	TGTGCCAGCAGTTACGGTCACAGCTCTGGGGCCAACGTCCTGACTTTC	CASSYGHSSGANVLTF
.	TRBV28	TRBJ2-1	TRBD2	TGTGCCAGCAGCCCCAGCGGGAACTCCTACAATGAGCAGTTCTTC	CASSPSGNSYNEQFF
few	TRBV9	TRBJ1-2	.	TGTGCCAGCAGCGTACAGGGATCCTATGGCTACACCTTC	CASSVQGSYGYTF
.	TRBV7-9	TRBJ2-7	TRBD1	TGTGCCAGCAGCTTAGGGGACAGGGTACACGAGCAGTACTTC	CASSLGDRVHEQYF
.	TRBV3-1/TRBV3-2	TRBJ1-1	.	TGTGCCAGCAGCCAAGATCCGGTATCGGGGTTAGGGTATGCTTTCTTT	CASSQDPVSGLGYAFF
.	TRBV5-1	TRBJ2-3	.	TGCGCCAGCAGCTTGGGCCTTAGGCGGGTCACAGATACGCAGTATTTT	CASSLGLRRVTDTQYF
.	TRBV10-1	TRBJ2-7	.	TGCGCCAGCAGCCAGAGGGACTCCTACGAGCAGTACTTC	CASSQRDSYEQYF
.	TRBV28	TRBJ1-5	.	TGTGCCAGCAGCCCTAATCCTTGGCGGAATCAGCCCCAGCATTTT	CASSPNPWRNQPQHF
.	TRBV5-1	TRBJ1-4	TRBD1	TGCGCCAGCAGCTCAGCGACAGGGGTGGACGAAAAACTGTTTTTT	CASSSATGVDEKLFF
.	TRBV2	TRBJ2-1	.	TGTGCCAGCAGTACTACCTCCTACAATGAGCAGTTCTTC	CASSTTSYNEQFF
few	TRBV6-1	TRBJ1-4	TRBD1	TGTGCCAGCACCGACAGGGTGATTCGAGAAAAACTGTTTTTT	CASTDRVIREKLFF
.	TRBV7-9	TRBJ2-5	.	TGTGCCAGCAGCCCGTCGGCCCAGTACTTC	CASSPSAQYF
.	TRBV11-2	TRBJ2-3	TRBD1	TGTGCCAGCAGCCGCAGGGGGACGCCGAGCACAGATACGCAGTATTTT	CASSRRGTPSTDTQYF
.	TRBV6-5	TRBJ1-5	TRBD1	TGTGCCAGCAGCCCCGACAGGGTTGGACAGCCCCAGCATTTT	CASSPDRVGQPQHF
.	TRBV19	TRBJ2-7	.	TGTGCCAGTAGTAGGGGGACATTCAACTACGAGCAGTACTTC	CASSRGTFNYEQYF
.	TRBV11-2	TRBJ2-1	TRBD2	TGTGCCAGCAGCCCGGGACTAGCGGGAGGCAGGTACAATGAGCAGTTCTTC	CASSPGLAGGRYNEQFF
.	TRBV30	TRBJ2-5	TRBD2	TGTGCCTGGAGTCCCCGGGGGGGCCAAGAGACCCAGTACTTC	CAWSPRGGQETQYF
.	TRBV5-4	TRBJ1-4	TRBD1	TGTGCCAGCAGCCCGGGACAGGGCCGGGAACAACTGTTTTTT	CASSPGQGREQLFF
.	TRBV7-3	TRBJ2-2	.	TGTGCCAGCAGCCGACAGCCAAACACCGGGGAGCTGTTTTTT	CASSRQPNTGELFF
.	TRBV5-1	TRBJ2-5	.	TGCGCCAGCAGCTTGGTGGGCTCGCGACCTCAAGAGACCCAGTACTTC	CASSLVGSRPQETQYF
.	TRBV9	TRBJ1-3	TRBD1	TGTGCCAGCAGCATCGGGACAGCCAGCTCTGGAAACACCATATATTTT	CASSIGTASSGNTIYF
.	TRBV30	TRBJ2-3	TRBD2	TGTGCCTGGACTAGCGGGAGGGGTGCTAGCACAGATACGCAGTATTTT	CAWTSGRGASTDTQYF
.	TRBV7-2	TRBJ1-2	.	TGTGCCAGCAGCAAAGGGGGAGGGATAGACTATGGCTACACCTTC	CASSKGGGIDYGYTF
.	TRBV5-4	TRBJ1-3	.	TGTGCCAGCAGCTCAACAGTTAGCTCTGGAAACACCATATATTTT	CASSSTVSSGNTIYF
once	TRBV24-1	TRBJ1-2	TRBD1	TGTGCCACCAGTGATTCGAGGACAGGGAGAGGTGGCTACACCTTC	CATSDSRTGRGGYTF